The clone carrying this T cell receptor beta chain has ten or more counts. Its target is not known. CDR3 length: 12 residues. Trimming at V came to 8 bases and at J to 8 bases, leaving 7 bases not matched to a gene. The germline V gene encodes CDR1 MDHEN and CDR2 SYDVKM. Assay: immunoSEQ multiplex PCR; the TCRdb copy retains only in-frame clones and omits some. In the table there are about 96,000 clones, roughly 77% of which are singletons. This specimen belongs to a study of a mutant IDH1 vaccine in newly diagnosed glioma. Study in general: Treated patients, averaging around 40 years, were approximately 60% male and approximately 38% female. Beforehand, treatment had been radiotherapy, temozolomide, or both; the majority received both. Overall study findings and caveats: The study observed vaccine-induced immune responses in more than 80% of patients.

Time point noted: baseline, week 1 (first vaccination visit). The treatment here: pre-vaccination baseline after standard-of-care therapy. There were new WHO grade 3 or 4 astrocytomas in the donors, and these were IDH1-mutant and ATRX-lost. J is TRBJ1-2 and V is TRBV28, with TRBD1 identical over 8 bases. Source: PBMCs, taken from a glioma patient treated with radiotherapy, temozolomide or both. This receptor was identified in a man between 35 and 55 years old with glioma. CDR3 DNA: TGTGCCAGCGTTCAGGGGGCGAGGGGCTACACCTTC. It translates to CASVQGARGYTF.